These T cell receptor beta chains were read from a single sample in a study of blood T cells in healthy people across ages. Each CDR3 protein is one row after TCRdb ran MiXCR on the 5' RACE reads. The repertoire has hundreds of thousands of distinct CDR3 sequences, around three fifths of them found once; the top ten carry about a quarter. Sequenced input: blood. The origin of the receptors is a man aged 35 to 55 in good health. The CDR3 runs from the conserved cysteine through the conserved F or W. The D gene is left open where the match is weak. Size values are once, few and many counts, or a class for expanded clones, and some rows have none.

V gene	D gene	clone size	J gene	CDR3 DNA	CDR3 protein
TRBV29-1	NA	NA	TRBJ2-5	TGCAGCGTTGAAGGTGCTGGGCAAGCGGAGACCCAGTACTTC	CSVEGAGQAETQYF
TRBV5-6	NA	NA	TRBJ2-5	TGTGCCAGCAGCCGGGACTGGTTCCAAGAGACCCAGTACTTC	CASSRDWFQETQYF
TRBV20-1	TRBD2	NA	TRBJ2-5	TGCAGTGCTATCGACTCCCGGACTAGCCAAGAGACCCAGTACTTC	CSAIDSRTSQETQYF
TRBV14	TRBD2	NA	TRBJ2-1	TGTGCCAGCAGCCAACTACTAGCGGGGTCCTACAATGAGCAGTTCTTC	CASSQLLAGSYNEQFF
TRBV27	NA	few	TRBJ2-3	TGTGCCAGCAGTTTAATTATGACAGATACGCAGTATTTT	CASSLIMTDTQYF
TRBV27	NA	once	TRBJ1-6	TGTGCCAGCAGTCCCCACGAGGGAACCAATTCACCCCTCCACTTT	CASSPHEGTNSPLHF
TRBV10-3	TRBD1	NA	TRBJ2-1	TGTGCCATCAGTGAGCCTATGGGACAGCCCAATGAGCAGTTCTTC	CAISEPMGQPNEQFF
TRBV6-5	TRBD1	NA	TRBJ2-3	TGTGCCAGCACCGCGACAGGGGGTGTAACAGATACGCAGTATTTT	CASTATGGVTDTQYF
TRBV7-3	TRBD1	NA	TRBJ1-6	TGTGCCAGCAGCTTAGGACAGGGGGCTGGCTCACCCCTCCACTTT	CASSLGQGAGSPLHF
TRBV27	TRBD1	NA	TRBJ2-2	TGTGCCAGCAGTGCGACAGGGGGCACCGGGGAGCTGTTTTTT	CASSATGGTGELFF
TRBV28	NA	few	TRBJ2-1	TGTGCCAGCAGGGAGGGGGATGAGCAGTTCTTC	CASREGDEQFF
TRBV2	NA	NA	TRBJ2-3	TGTGCCAGCAGGGAGCGTGTGGCAGATACGCAGTATTTT	CASRERVADTQYF
TRBV5-1	NA	NA	TRBJ2-5	TGCGCCAGCAGCGCAAACTACCAAGAGACCCAGTACTTC	CASSANYQETQYF
TRBV6-6	TRBD1	few	TRBJ2-7	TGTGCCAGCAGTTCCTGGACAGGTGACACCTACGAGCAGTACTTC	CASSSWTGDTYEQYF
TRBV28	TRBD2	NA	TRBJ2-3	TGTGCCAGCAGGGTGGGACTAGTTAATACGCAGTATTTT	CASRVGLVNTQYF
TRBV20-1	TRBD1	NA	TRBJ1-1	TGCAGTGCTAGAGAAGTACAGGGGGCTAATGAAGCTTTCTTT	CSAREVQGANEAFF
TRBV3-1	NA	few	TRBJ2-5	TGTGCCAGCAGCCAATCGAGGTCGAGCGAGACCCAGTACTTC	CASSQSRSSETQYF
TRBV6-2/TRBV6-3	NA	NA	TRBJ1-2	TGTGCCAGCTGTCAAGGGATCTATGGCTACACCTTC	CASCQGIYGYTF
TRBV21-1	NA	NA	TRBJ2-6	TGTGCCAGCAGCAAGAAAACGGGACAGTCCTGCTCTGGGGCCAACGTCCTGACTTTC	CASSKKTGQSCSGANVLTF
TRBV6-5	NA	few	TRBJ2-5	TGTGCCAGCAAAGGGGTAGCAGAGACCCAGTACTTC	CASKGVAETQYF